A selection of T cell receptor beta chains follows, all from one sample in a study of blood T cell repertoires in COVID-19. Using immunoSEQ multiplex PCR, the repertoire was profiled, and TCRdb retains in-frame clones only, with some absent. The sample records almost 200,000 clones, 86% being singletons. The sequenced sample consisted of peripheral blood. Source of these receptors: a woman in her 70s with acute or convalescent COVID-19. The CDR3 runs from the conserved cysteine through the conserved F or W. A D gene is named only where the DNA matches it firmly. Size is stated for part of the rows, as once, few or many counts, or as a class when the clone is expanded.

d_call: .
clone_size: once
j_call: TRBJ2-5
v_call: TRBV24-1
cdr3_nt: TGTGCCACCAGTGATTCCCGGTCGGCCCAGTACTTC
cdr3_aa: CATSDSRSAQYF

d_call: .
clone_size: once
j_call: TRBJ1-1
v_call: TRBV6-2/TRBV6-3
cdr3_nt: TGTGCCAGCAGTTACAATCAGGGTTTTACTGAAGCTTTCTTT
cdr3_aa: CASSYNQGFTEAFF

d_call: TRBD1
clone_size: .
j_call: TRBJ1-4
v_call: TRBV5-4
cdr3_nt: TGTGCCAGCAGCTTGGACAGGGGAAATGAAAAACTGTTTTTT
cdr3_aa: CASSLDRGNEKLFF

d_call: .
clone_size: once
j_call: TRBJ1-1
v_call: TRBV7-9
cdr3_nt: TGTGCCAGTAGGCAGGGCGGAATGAACACTGAAGCTTTCTTT
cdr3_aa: CASRQGGMNTEAFF

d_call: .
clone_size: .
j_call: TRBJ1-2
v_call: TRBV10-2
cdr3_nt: TGCGCCAGCAGTGAGCTAGGACACCGAACCTTC
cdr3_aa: CASSELGHRTF

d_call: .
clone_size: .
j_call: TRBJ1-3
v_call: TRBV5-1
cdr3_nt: TGCGCCAGCAGCGAGGGACTGGCCGGAAACACCATATATTTT
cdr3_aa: CASSEGLAGNTIYF

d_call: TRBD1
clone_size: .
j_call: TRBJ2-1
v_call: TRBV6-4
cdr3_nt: TGTGCCAGCAGTGAGGGCAGGGGGCAGCAGCAGTTCTTC
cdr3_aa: CASSEGRGQQQFF

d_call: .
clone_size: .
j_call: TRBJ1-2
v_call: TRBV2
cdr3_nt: TGTGCCAGCAGCGTGACAGAGGCCTATGGCTACACCTTC
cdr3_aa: CASSVTEAYGYTF

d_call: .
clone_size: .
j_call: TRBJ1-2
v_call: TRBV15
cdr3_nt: TGTGCCACCAGCAGCTCAGGCTTAGCTAACTATGGCTACACCTTC
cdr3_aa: CATSSSGLANYGYTF

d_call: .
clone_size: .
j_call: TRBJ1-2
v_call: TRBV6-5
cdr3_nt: TGTGCCAGCAGAAGCGGGGGGATCGACTATGGCTACACCTTC
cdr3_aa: CASRSGGIDYGYTF

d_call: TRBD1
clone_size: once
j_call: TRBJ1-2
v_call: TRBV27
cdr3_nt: TGTGCCAGCAGGGGGACAGGTGCCTATGGCTACACCTTC
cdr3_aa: CASRGTGAYGYTF

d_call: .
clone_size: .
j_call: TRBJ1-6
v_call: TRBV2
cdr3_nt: TGTGCCAGCAGTGATCCCACGCTTCGGGACTATAATTCACCCCTCCACTTT
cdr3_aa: CASSDPTLRDYNSPLHF

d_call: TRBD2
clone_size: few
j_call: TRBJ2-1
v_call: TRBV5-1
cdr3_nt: TGCGCCAGCAGCTTGGGTTTACTAGCGGGAGTCCGGGGTGAGCAGTTCTTC
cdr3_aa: CASSLGLLAGVRGEQFF

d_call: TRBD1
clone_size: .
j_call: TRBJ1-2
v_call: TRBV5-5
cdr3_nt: TGTGCCAGCAGCTTGGACGCAGGGGGCGCCTATGGCTACACCTTC
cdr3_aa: CASSLDAGGAYGYTF

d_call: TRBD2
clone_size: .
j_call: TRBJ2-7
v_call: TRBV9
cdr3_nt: TGTGCCAGCAGCGTCGGACTAGCGGGAGTTCTCGAGCAGTACTTC
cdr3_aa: CASSVGLAGVLEQYF

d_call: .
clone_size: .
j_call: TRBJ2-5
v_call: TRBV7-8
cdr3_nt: TGTGCCAGCAGCTTCCCTGCAGGGAAAGAGACCCAGTACTTC
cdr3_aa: CASSFPAGKETQYF

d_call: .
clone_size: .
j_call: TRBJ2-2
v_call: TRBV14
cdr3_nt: TGTGCCAGCAGCCTGGCACGATTTACCGGGGAGCTGTTTTTT
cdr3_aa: CASSLARFTGELFF

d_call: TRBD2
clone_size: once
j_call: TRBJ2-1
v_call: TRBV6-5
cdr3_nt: TGTGCCTCAGGGAGGGAATCCTACAATGAGCAGTTCTTC
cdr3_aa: CASGRESYNEQFF

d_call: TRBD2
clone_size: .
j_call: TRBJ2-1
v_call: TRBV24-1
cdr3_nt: TGTGCCACCAGTGATGCCCCGGGAGGAGGCAATGAGCAGTTCTTC
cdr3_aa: CATSDAPGGGNEQFF

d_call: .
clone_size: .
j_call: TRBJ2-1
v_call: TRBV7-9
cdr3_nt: TGTGCCAGCAGCTTAGAAGGAGGGAATGATGAGCAGTTCTTC
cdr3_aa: CASSLEGGNDEQFF

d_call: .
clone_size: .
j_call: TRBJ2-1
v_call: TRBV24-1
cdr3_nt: TGTGCCACCAGTGGTGTAAGGGGCTCCTACAATGAGCAGTTCTTC
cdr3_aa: CATSGVRGSYNEQFF

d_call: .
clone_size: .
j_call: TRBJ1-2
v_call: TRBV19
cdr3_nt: TGTGCCAGTAGGGGGAGAAGTTTGGATGGCTACACCTTC
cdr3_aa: CASRGRSLDGYTF

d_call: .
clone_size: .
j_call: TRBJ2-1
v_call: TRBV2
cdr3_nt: TGTGCCAGCACCAGGGCTCGGGAGCAGTTCTTC
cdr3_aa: CASTRAREQFF

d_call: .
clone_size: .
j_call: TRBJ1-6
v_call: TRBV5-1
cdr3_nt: TGCGCCAGCAGCTTGGGAGGGCTCGGTTCACCCCTCCACTTT
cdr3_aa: CASSLGGLGSPLHF

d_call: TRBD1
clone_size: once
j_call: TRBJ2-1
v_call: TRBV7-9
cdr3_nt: TGTGCCAGCAGTCACCGGGACAGTTTTTCCCATGAGCAGTTCTTC
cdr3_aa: CASSHRDSFSHEQFF

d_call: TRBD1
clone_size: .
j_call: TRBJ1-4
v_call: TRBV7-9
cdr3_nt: TGTGCCAGCAGCTTAGCCGACAGGGGGGAAAAACTGTTTTTT
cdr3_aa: CASSLADRGEKLFF

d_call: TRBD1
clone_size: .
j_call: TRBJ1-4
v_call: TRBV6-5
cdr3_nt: TGTGCCAGCAGACCCCCGACAGGGATGGGGGAAAAACTGTTTTTT
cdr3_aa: CASRPPTGMGEKLFF

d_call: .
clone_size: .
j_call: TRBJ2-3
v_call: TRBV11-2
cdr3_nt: TGTGCCAGCAGGGAAGGAGTAGATACGCAGTATTTT
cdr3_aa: CASREGVDTQYF

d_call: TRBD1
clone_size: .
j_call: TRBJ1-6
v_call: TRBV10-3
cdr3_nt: TGTGCCATCAGTGAGGGACAGGGGTATAATTCACCCCTCCACTTT
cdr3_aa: CAISEGQGYNSPLHF

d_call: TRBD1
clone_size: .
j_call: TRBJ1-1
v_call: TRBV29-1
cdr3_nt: TGCAGCGTTACAGGGGGCGCCATGAACACTGAAGCTTTCTTT
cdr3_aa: CSVTGGAMNTEAFF

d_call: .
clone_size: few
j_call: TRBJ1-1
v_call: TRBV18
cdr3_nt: TGTGCCAGCTCGGAGTTGGTCGGCGCGAACACTGAAGCTTTCTTT
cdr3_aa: CASSELVGANTEAFF

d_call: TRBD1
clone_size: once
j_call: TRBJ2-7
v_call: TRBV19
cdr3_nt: TGTGCCAGTCGGCCAACAGGGGTTAGCGACGAGCAGTACTTC
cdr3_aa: CASRPTGVSDEQYF

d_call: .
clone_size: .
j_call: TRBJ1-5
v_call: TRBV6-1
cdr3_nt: TGTGCCAGCAGTGAAGGCGCGGGCCAGCCCCAGCATTTT
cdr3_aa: CASSEGAGQPQHF

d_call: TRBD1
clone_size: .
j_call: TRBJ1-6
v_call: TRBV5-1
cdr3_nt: TGCGCCAGCAGCCCAGGACAGGTGGCCTATTCACCCCTCCACTTT
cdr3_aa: CASSPGQVAYSPLHF

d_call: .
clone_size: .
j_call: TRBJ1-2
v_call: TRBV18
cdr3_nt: TGTGCCAGCTCATTAGACAGAAACTATGGCTACACCTTC
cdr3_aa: CASSLDRNYGYTF

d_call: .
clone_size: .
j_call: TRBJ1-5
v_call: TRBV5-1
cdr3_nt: TGCGCCAGCAGGTCTGGACTCAATCAGCCCCAGCATTTT
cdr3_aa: CASRSGLNQPQHF

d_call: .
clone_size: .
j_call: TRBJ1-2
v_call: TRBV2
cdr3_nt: TGTGCCGCAGGGTCAGGCTACACCTTC
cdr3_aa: CAAGSGYTF

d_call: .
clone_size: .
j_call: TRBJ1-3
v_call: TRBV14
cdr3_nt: TGTGCCAGCAGCCACGGGGGAATCTCTGGAAACACCATATATTTT
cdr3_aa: CASSHGGISGNTIYF

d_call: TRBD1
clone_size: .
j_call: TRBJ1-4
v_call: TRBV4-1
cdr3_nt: TGCGCCAGCAGCCGTCTCCGGGACAGGGGAGATGAAAAACTGTTTTTT
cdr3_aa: CASSRLRDRGDEKLFF

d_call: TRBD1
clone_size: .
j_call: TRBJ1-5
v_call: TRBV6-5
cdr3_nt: TGTGCCAGCAGTTCTAACACAGGGGCTCAGCCCCAGCATTTT
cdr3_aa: CASSSNTGAQPQHF

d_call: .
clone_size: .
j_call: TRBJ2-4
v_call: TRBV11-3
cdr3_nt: TGTGCCAGCAGCTTAGGTCCCTCAGGGGTAAACATTCAGTACTTC
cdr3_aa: CASSLGPSGVNIQYF